This TCR beta chain came from a study of T-cell memory formation after mild COVID-19. Study as a whole: In these data, TCR clusters were largely donor specific.

Findings of the study overall: Contracting clones localized mainly to CM and EM when CD4+ and mainly to EMRA when CD8+.

This clonotype was picked up many times. As yet, its antigen is unknown. Each CDR3 protein gets one entry after TCRdb re-called the 5' RACE reads with MiXCR. This table has about 430,000 distinct CDR3 sequences, approximately 25% appearing once. This CDR3 comprises 15 residues. From germline, CDR1 is ENHRY and CDR2 SYGVKD. Trimming removed 3 bases at V and 2 bases at J, with 12 bases between. V gene TRBV10-3 combines with J gene TRBJ2-3; no clear D gene. The clonotype was recovered from an adult woman who had mild COVID-19 (a few samples of this study predate the infection). Cell type and time point are not known. Sequences were obtained from PBMCs or a T cell subset sorted from them (not recorded which). The CDR3 sequence: CAISDYSRDTDTQYF. In nucleotides, the CDR3 is TGTGCCATCAGTGACTACAGCCGAGACACAGATACGCAGTATTTT.